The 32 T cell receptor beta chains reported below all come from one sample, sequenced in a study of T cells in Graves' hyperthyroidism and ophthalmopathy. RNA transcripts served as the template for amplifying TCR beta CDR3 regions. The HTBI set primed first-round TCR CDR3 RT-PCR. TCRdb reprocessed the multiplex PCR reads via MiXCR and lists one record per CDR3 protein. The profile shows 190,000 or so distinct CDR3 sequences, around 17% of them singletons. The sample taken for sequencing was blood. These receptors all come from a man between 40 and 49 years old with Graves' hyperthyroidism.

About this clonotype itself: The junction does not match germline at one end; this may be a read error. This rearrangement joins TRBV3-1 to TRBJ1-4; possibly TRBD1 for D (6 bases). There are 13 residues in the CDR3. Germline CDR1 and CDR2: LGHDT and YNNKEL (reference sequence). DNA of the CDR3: TGTGCCAGCAGCCAACGACAGGACGAAAGACTGTTTTTT. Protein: CASSQRQDERLFF.

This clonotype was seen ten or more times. The CDR3 protein is CASSLTSGVGELFF. As DNA, the CDR3 is TGTGCCAGCAGCCTAACTAGCGGGGTCGGGGAGCTGTTTTTT. The chain has TRBV7-2 and TRBJ2-2, with 10 bases matching TRBD2. V was pared by 5 bases and J by 7 bases, with 4 bases of the junction left unmatched. The CDR3 length is 14 residues. Looked up from germline, CDR1 is SGHTA and CDR2 is FQGNSA.

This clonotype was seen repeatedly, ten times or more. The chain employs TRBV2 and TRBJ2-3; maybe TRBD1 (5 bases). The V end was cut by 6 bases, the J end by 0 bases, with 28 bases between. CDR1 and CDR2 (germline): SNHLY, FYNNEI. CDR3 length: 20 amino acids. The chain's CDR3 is CASRPTPTGRPFSSTDTQYF. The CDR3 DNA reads TGTGCCAGCAGACCCACCCCCACAGGTCGCCCATTTTCTAGCACAGATACGCAGTATTTT.

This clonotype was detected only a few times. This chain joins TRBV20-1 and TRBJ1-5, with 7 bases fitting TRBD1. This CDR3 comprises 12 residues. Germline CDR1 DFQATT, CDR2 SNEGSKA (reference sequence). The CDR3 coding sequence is TGCAGCCCTACAGGGGGCAATCAGCCCCAGCATTTT. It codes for CSPTGGNQPQHF.

Written as DNA, the CDR3 is TGTGCCAGCAGCGGAGGGAGGAGGGAGACCCAGTACTTC. This gives the protein CASSGGRRETQYF. V and J are TRBV12-3 or TRBV12-4 and TRBJ2-5, with a possible D match to TRBD2 (6 bases). The CDR3 length is 13 residues. V gave up 6 bases and J gave up 5 bases, with 13 bases separating them.

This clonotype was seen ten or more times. CDR3 amino acids: CSARASAVYGYTF. DNA of the CDR3: TGCAGTGCTAGAGCCTCGGCAGTTTATGGCTACACCTTC. The chain is built from TRBV20-1 and TRBJ1-2; D uncertain. In germline, CDR1 is DFQATT, CDR2 SNEGSKA (reference sequence). Trimming stripped 1 base from V and 5 bases from J, with 11 bases between. This CDR3 comprises 13 residues.

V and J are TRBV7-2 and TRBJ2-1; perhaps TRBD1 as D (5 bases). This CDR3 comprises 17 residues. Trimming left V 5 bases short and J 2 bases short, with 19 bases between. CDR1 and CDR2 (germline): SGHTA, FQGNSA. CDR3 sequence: CASSQQTVHITYNEQFF. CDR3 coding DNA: TGTGCCAGCAGCCAACAGACAGTCCATATTACCTACAATGAGCAGTTCTTC.

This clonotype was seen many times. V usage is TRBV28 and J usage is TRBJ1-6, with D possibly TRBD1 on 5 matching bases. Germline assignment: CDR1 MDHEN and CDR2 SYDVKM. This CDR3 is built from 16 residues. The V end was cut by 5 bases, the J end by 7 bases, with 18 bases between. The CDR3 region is CASSPLTTEPNSPLHF. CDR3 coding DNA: TGTGCCAGCAGTCCATTGACGACAGAACCAAATTCACCCCTCCACTTT.

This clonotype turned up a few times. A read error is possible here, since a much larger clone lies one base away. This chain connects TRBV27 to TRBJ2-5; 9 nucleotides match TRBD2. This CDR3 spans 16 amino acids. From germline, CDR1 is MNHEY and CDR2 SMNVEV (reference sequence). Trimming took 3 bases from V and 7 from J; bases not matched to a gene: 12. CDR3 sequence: CASSLGGGANGGTQYF. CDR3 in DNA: TGTGCCAGCAGTTTGGGCGGGGGGGCCAACGGAGGGACCCAGTACTTC.

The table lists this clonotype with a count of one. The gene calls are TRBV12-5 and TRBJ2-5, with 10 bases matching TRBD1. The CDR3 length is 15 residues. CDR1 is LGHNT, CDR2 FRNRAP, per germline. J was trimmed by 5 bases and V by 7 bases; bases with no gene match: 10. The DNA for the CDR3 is TGTGCTAGTGTTCTCGCCGGGACAGGGGTCGAGACCCAGTACTTC. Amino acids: CASVLAGTGVETQYF. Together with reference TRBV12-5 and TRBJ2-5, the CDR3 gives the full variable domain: DARVTQTPRHKVTEMGQEVTMRCQPILGHNTVFWYRQTMMQGLELLAYFRNRAPLDDSGMPKDRFSAEMPDATLATLKIQPSEPRDSAVYFCASVLAGTGVETQYFGPGTRLLVL.

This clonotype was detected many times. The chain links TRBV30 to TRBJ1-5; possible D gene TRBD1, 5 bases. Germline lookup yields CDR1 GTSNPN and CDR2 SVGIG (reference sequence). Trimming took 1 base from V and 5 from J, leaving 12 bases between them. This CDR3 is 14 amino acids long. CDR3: CAWSGTGGHQPQHF. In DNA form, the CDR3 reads TGTGCCTGGAGTGGTACAGGAGGGCATCAGCCCCAGCATTTT.

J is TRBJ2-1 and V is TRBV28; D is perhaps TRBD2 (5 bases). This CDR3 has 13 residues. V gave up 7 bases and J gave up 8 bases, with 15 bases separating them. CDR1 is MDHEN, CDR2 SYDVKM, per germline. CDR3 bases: TGTGCCAGCACCCGTAGTCCGGGGTATGAGCAGTTCTTC. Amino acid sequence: CASTRSPGYEQFF.

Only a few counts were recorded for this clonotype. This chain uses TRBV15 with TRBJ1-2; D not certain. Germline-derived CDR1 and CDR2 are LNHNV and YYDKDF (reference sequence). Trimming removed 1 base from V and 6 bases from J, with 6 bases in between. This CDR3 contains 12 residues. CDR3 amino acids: CATSRVGNGYTF. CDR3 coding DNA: TGTGCCACCAGCAGAGTTGGGAATGGCTACACCTTC.

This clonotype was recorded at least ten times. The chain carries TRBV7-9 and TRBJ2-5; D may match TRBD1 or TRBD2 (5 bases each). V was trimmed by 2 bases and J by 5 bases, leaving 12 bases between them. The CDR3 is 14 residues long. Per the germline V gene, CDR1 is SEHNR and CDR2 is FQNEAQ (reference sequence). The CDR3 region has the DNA TGTGCCAGCAGCTTACGCAGGGACCGGGAGACCCAGTACTTC. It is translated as CASSLRRDRETQYF.

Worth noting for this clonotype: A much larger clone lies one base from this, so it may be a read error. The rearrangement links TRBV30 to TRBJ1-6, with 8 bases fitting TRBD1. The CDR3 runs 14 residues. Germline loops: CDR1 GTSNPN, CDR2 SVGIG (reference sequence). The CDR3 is CAWRHRDRFSPPHF. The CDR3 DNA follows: TGTGCCTGGAGGCACCGGGACAGGTTTTCCCCCCCCCACTTT.

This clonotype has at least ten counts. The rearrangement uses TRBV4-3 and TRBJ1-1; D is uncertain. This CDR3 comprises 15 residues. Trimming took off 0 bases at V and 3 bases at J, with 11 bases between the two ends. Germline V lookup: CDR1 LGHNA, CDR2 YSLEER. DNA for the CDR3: TGCGCCAGCAGCCAAGAGTACGGCCTGGACACTGAAGCTTTCTTT. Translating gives CASSQEYGLDTEAFF.

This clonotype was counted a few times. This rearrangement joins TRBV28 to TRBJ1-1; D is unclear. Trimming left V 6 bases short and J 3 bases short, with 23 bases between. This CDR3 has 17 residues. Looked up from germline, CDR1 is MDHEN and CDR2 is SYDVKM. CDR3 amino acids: CASSNDEREGLDTEAFF. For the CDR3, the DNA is TGTGCCAGCAGCAACGATGAGAGGGAGGGATTGGACACTGAAGCTTTCTTT.

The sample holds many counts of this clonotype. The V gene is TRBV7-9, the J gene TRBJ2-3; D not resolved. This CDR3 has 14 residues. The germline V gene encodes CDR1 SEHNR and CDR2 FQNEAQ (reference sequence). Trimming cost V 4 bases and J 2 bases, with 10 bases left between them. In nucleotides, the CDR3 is TGTGCCAGCAGCTCAGCCCGCTACACAGATACGCAGTATTTT. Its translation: CASSSARYTDTQYF.

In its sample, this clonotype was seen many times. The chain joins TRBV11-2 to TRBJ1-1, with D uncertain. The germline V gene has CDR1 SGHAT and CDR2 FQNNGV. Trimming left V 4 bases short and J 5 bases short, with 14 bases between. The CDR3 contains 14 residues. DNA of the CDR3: TGTGCCAGCAGCTCCATCCGCCTCACTACTGAAGCTTTCTTT. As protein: CASSSIRLTTEAFF.

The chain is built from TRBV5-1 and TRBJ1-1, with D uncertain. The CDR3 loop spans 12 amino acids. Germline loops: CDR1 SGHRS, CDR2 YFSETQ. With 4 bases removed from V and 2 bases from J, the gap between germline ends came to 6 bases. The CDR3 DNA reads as TGCGCCAGCAGCAACGGAAACACTGAAGCTTTCTTT. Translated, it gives CASSNGNTEAFF.

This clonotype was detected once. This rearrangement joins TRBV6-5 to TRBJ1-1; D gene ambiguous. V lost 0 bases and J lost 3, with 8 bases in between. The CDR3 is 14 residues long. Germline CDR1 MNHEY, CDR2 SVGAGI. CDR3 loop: CASSYSETDTEAFF. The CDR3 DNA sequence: TGTGCCAGCAGTTACTCGGAAACCGACACTGAAGCTTTCTTT.

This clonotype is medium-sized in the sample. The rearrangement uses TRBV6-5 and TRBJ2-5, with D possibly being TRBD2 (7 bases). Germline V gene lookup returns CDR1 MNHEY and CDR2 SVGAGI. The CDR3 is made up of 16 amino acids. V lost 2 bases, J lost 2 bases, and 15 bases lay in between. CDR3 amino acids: CASSYPAGEGQETQYF. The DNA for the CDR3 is TGTGCCAGCAGTTACCCAGCAGGGGAGGGTCAAGAGACCCAGTACTTC.

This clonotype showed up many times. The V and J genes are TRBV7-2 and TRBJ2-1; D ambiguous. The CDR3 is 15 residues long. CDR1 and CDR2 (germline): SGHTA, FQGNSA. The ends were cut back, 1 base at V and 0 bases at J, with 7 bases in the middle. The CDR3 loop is CASSLERGSYNEQFF. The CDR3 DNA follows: TGTGCCAGCAGCTTAGAAAGAGGCTCCTACAATGAGCAGTTCTTC.

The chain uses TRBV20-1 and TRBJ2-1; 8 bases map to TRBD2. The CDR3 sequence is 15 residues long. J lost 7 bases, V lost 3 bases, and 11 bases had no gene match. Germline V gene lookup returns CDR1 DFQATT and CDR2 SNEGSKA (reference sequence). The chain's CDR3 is CSASSRAGGRNEQFF. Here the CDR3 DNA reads TGCAGTGCTAGCTCCCGGGCGGGAGGACGAAATGAGCAGTTCTTC.

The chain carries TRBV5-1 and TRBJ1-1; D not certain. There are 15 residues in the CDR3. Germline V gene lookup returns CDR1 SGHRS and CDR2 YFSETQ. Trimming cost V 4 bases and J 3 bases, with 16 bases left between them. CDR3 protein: CASSRRRGPDTEAFF. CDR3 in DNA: TGCGCCAGCAGCCGACGTCGAGGGCCCGACACTGAAGCTTTCTTT.

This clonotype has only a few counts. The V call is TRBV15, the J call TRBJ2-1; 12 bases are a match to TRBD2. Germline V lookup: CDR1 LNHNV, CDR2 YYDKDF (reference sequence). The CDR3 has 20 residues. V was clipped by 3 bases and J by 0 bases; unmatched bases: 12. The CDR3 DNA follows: TGTGCCACCAGCAGGAAAATAGGACTAGCGGGACAGAGCTCCTACAATGAGCAGTTCTTC. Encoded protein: CATSRKIGLAGQSSYNEQFF.

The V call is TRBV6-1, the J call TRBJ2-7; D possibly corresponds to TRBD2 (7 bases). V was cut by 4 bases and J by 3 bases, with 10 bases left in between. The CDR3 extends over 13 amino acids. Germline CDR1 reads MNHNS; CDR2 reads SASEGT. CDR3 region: CASSAGGRYEQYF. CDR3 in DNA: TGTGCCAGCAGTGCCGGGGGGCGCTACGAGCAGTACTTC.

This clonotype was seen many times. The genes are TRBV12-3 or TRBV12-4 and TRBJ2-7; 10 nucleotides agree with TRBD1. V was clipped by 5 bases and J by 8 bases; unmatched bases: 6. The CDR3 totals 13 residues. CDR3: CASSPGQGLQQYF. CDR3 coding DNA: TGTGCCAGCAGTCCGGGACAGGGGCTTCAGCAGTACTTC.

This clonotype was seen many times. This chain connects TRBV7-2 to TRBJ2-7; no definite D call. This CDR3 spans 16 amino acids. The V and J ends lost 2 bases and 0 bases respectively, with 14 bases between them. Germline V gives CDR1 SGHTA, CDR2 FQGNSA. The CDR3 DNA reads TGTGCCAGCAGCTTATTAGGCAGAATCAGCTCCTACGAGCAGTACTTC. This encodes CASSLLGRISSYEQYF.

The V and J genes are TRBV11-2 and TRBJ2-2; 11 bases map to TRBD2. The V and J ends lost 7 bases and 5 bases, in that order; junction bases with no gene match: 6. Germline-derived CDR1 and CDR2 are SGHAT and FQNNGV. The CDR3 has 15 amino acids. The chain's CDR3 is CASKPLAGDTGELFF. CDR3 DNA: TGTGCCAGCAAACCACTAGCGGGAGATACCGGGGAGCTGTTTTTT.

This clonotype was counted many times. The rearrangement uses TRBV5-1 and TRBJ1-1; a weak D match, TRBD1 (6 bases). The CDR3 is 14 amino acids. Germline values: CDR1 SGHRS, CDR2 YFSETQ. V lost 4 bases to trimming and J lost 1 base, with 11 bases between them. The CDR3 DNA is TGCGCCAGCAGCAGGGTGACAGGGAACACTGAAGCTTTCTTT. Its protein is CASSRVTGNTEAFF.

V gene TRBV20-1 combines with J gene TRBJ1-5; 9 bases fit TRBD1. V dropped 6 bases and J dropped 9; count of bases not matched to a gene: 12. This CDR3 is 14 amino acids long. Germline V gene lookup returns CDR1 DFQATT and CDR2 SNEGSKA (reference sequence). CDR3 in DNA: TGCAGTGCCACCGCCGGGACAGGGCATCGGCCCCAGCATTTT. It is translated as CSATAGTGHRPQHF.